The 18 T cell receptor beta chains reported below all come from one sample, sequenced in a study of blood T cells in healthy people across ages. Primers used in a second PCR of about 6 to 12 cycles were a sample-barcoded 5' primer and a J-beta primer mix. Via MiXCR, TCRdb re-called the 5' RACE reads, giving one row per CDR3 protein. The sample holds approximately 680,000 distinct CDR3 sequences, less than 40% seen once. Sample: blood. These TCRs come from a woman older than 75 in good health.

At least ten counts were recorded for this clonotype. This chain uses TRBV29-1 with TRBJ2-3, with 9 bases matching TRBD1. The CDR3 covers 15 residues. Trimming took 7 bases from V and 2 from J; bases not matched to a gene: 10. From germline, CDR1 is SQVTM and CDR2 ANQGSEA. The CDR3 coding sequence is TGCAGCGGTGACAGTACAGGGGGCTCCACAGATACGCAGTATTTT. Protein: CSGDSTGGSTDTQYF.

This chain links TRBV7-2 with TRBJ1-5, with a tentative D call TRBD1 (6 bases). From germline, CDR1 is SGHTA and CDR2 FQGNSA. V lost 6 bases and J 9 bases, leaving 15 bases between the germline ends. The CDR3 runs to 13 residues. CDR3 sequence (DNA): TGTGCCAGCAGTCCGGACGGGACAAGGCCCCAGCATTTT. Translated: CASSPDGTRPQHF.

The genes are TRBV28 and TRBJ1-1; the D is unclear. V was cut by 8 bases and J by 4 bases, with 14 bases left in between. The CDR3 has 13 residues. CDR1 and CDR2 (germline): MDHEN, SYDVKM. CDR3 residues: CASGSGVGTEAFF. CDR3 in DNA: TGTGCCAGCGGCTCCGGGGTGGGCACTGAAGCTTTCTTT.

Notes on this clonotype: A read error may explain this, as a much larger clone is one base away. The rearrangement joins TRBV12-3 or TRBV12-4 to TRBJ2-7; 10 bases are shared with TRBD2. The CDR3 has 14 residues. Germline trimming cut 6 bases from V and 4 bases from J; bases unmatched to any gene: 6. The CDR3 region is CASSRSGGCYEQYF. The CDR3 DNA sequence: TGTGCCAGCAGCCGTAGCGGGGGGTGTTACGAGCAGTACTTC.

This clonotype was seen repeatedly, ten times or more. The J gene is TRBJ2-7, the V gene TRBV20-1; the D gene could be TRBD1 or TRBD2 (5 bases each). V shed 4 bases and J shed 5 bases, with 18 bases lying between them. This CDR3 is 14 amino acids long. CDR1 and CDR2 from the germline V gene are DFQATT and SNEGSKA (reference sequence). CDR3 loop: CSATGTSDSHEQYF. The CDR3 DNA sequence: TGCAGTGCTACCGGGACCTCCGACTCTCACGAGCAGTACTTC.

V usage is TRBV2 and J usage is TRBJ2-4; 8 bases map to TRBD1. V was clipped by 1 base and J by 6 bases; unmatched bases: 5. The CDR3 loop spans 15 amino acids. Per germline, CDR1 SNHLY and CDR2 FYNNEI. The CDR3 loop reads CASSEVRTGRNIQYF. The CDR3 nucleotides read TGTGCCAGCAGTGAAGTCAGGACAGGGAGAAACATTCAGTACTTC.

The rearrangement joins TRBV20-1 to TRBJ2-1; maybe TRBD2 (5 bases). V was clipped by 6 bases and J by 0 bases, with 15 bases between them. Germline lookup yields CDR1 DFQATT and CDR2 SNEGSKA (reference sequence). The CDR3 runs to 15 residues. CDR3 DNA: TGCAGTGCCCTCCCCGGGCGGGTCTCCTACAATGAGCAGTTCTTC. Translating gives CSALPGRVSYNEQFF.

The chain is built from TRBV28 and TRBJ2-1; 7 bases map to TRBD1. Trimming took 5 bases from V and 10 from J; bases not matched to a gene: 8. The CDR3 extends over 13 amino acids. CDR1 and CDR2 (germline): MDHEN, SYDVKM. The CDR3 nucleotides are TGTGCCAGCAGTCAAAACAGGGGTGGCGAGCAGTTCTTC. It yields the protein CASSQNRGGEQFF.

This clonotype has a handful of counts. J is TRBJ2-1 and V is TRBV20-1, with TRBD2 as a possible D gene (5 bases). V was pared by 3 bases and J by 3 bases, with 27 bases between. Germline values: CDR1 DFQATT, CDR2 SNEGSKA (reference sequence). The CDR3 has 19 amino acids. The CDR3 loop reads CSASLSGMAFGKVYNEQFF. For the CDR3, the DNA is TGCAGTGCTAGTCTTTCCGGGATGGCCTTTGGCAAGGTCTACAATGAGCAGTTCTTC.

Regarding this clonotype: Possible read error: a much larger clone is one base away. The CDR3: CASSQPGQLAYNEQYF. CDR3 DNA sequence: TGTGCCAGCAGCCAGCCGGGACAGTTGGCCTACAATGAGCAGTACTTC. The chain carries TRBV12-3 or TRBV12-4 and TRBJ2-1, with 7 bases lining up with TRBD1. The J call may be wrong; the DNA end is better matched by TRBJ2-7. The CDR3 loop spans 16 amino acids.

The chain is built from TRBV9 and TRBJ1-1; 9 bases map to TRBD1. Trimming cost V 3 bases and J 5 bases; bases outside gene matches: 11. Germline CDR1 reads SGDLS; CDR2 reads YYNGEE. The CDR3 contains 16 residues. CDR3 sequence (DNA): TGTGCCAGCAGCGCCGGACAGGGGAGGGTTGGGACTGAAGCTTTCTTT. Translating gives CASSAGQGRVGTEAFF.

The chain employs TRBV14 and TRBJ1-1; no clear D. Trimming shortened V by 2 bases and J by 5 bases, and 12 bases separated the two germline ends. Germline-derived CDR1 and CDR2 are SGHDN and FVKESK. This CDR3 spans 14 amino acids. The CDR3 sequence is CASSQITGATEAFF. The DNA of the CDR3 is TGTGCCAGCAGCCAAATCACCGGAGCAACTGAAGCTTTCTTT.

This clonotype was recorded many times. The chain couples TRBV5-6 to TRBJ2-1; D is perhaps TRBD1 or TRBD2 (6 bases each). The CDR3 is 16 residues long. Trimming took off 1 base at V and 7 bases at J, with 18 bases between the two ends. Germline values: CDR1 SGHDT, CDR2 YYEEEE. The CDR3 loop is CASSLNLGGNGNEQFF. CDR3 DNA: TGTGCCAGCAGCTTGAATCTAGGGGGGAATGGGAATGAGCAGTTCTTC.

The chain is built from TRBV20-1 and TRBJ2-1; D remains unclear. CDR1 and CDR2 (germline): DFQATT, SNEGSKA (reference sequence). V lost 5 bases and J lost 11, with 10 bases in between. This CDR3 comprises 10 residues. In DNA form, the CDR3 reads TGCAGTGCTGGCGTTGGGAAGCAGTTCTTC. Its protein product is CSAGVGKQFF.

This chain links TRBV30 with TRBJ1-1, with 9 bases identical to TRBD1. V lost 3 bases, J lost 3 bases, and 2 bases stayed unmatched. Germline CDR1 is GTSNPN and CDR2 is SVGIG (reference sequence). There are 13 residues in the CDR3. The DNA for the CDR3 is TGTGCCTGGAGACAGGGGGCCGACACTGAAGCTTTCTTT. It translates to CAWRQGADTEAFF.

This clonotype occurred many times. The chain carries TRBV20-1 and TRBJ1-1; D might be TRBD1 (6 bases). Germline CDR1 reads DFQATT; CDR2 reads SNEGSKA (reference sequence). CDR3 size: 15 residues. V lost 2 bases, J lost 0 bases, and 13 bases lay in between. CDR3 in amino acids: CSARRDNGMNTEAFF. As DNA, the CDR3 is TGCAGTGCTAGACGGGACAACGGTATGAACACTGAAGCTTTCTTT.

This rearrangement joins TRBV20-1 to TRBJ2-1; 9 bases align to TRBD2. This CDR3 has 16 residues. With 0 bases clipped from V and 5 bases from J, the junction kept 8 bases outside the gene matches. Germline CDR1 and CDR2: DFQATT and SNEGSKA (reference sequence). The CDR3 DNA is TGCAGTGCTAGAGATGTGCGGGGGGGCGGTCACAATGAGCAGTTCTTC. Translated: CSARDVRGGGHNEQFF.

Remarks on this clonotype: A much larger clone lies a single base off, so this may be a read error. The CDR3 DNA sequence: TGCGCCAGCAGCTTGGCAGACAGGGGGCACGAGCAGTACTTC. Amino acids: CASSLADRGHEQYF. This chain connects TRBV5-1 to TRBJ2-7, with 10 bases matching TRBD1. CDR3 length equals 14 residues. Germline trimming cut 0 bases from V and 5 bases from J; bases unmatched to any gene: 2. Germline CDR1 SGHRS, CDR2 YFSETQ.